This T cell receptor beta chain comes out of a study of T cells in localized non-small cell lung cancer. Findings and limits, study-wide: The highest T cell clonality was in uninvolved adjacent lung, above tumor. Sequencing involved a lone tumor region, leaving heterogeneity possible. Higher adjacent-lung clonality was associated with shorter survival. The appearance of a median approximately 57 of the top 100 tumor clones was seen in adjacent lung.

Concerning this clone itself: The antigen is undetermined.

Produced via immunoSEQ multiplex PCR; TCRdb's table is partial and in-frame only. The sample contains nearly 25,000 clones, under 95% of which appear only once. Germline assignment: CDR1 SGHNT and CDR2 YENEEA. This CDR3 is built from 15 residues. Losses at the gene ends were 1 base for V and 5 bases for J; bases not matched to a gene: 8. The receptor comes from a man between 35 and 75 years old with stage III squamous cell lung carcinoma. V gene TRBV11-3 combines with J gene TRBJ2-7; 7 nucleotides align to TRBD1. The specimen comprised peripheral blood, sampled before any cancer treatment. The CDR3 loop reads CASSLGPGGSDEQYF. CDR3 nucleotide sequence: TGTGCCAGCAGCTTAGGGCCAGGGGGAAGCGACGAGCAGTACTTC. The full variable domain, with the rest looked up from reference TRBV11-3 and TRBJ2-7, is EAGVVQSPRYKIIEKKQPVAFWCNPISGHNTLYWYLQNLGQGPELLIRYENEEAVDDSQLPKDRFSAERLKGVDSTLKIQPAELGDSAVYLCASSLGPGGSDEQYFGPGTRLTVT.